The entry below gives a single T cell receptor beta chain sequence along with its context. Its antigen is currently unknown. The entry originates in a study of T cell repertoires in cytomegalovirus infection. Looking at the study overall: Based on public TCR beta signatures, there were indications of CMV infection and of a matching HLA type. Study-wide findings and caveats: Summed frequency of public TCR beta families distinguished CMV carriers with the relevant HLA. The ex vivo response was dominated by HLA-C-restricted CMV-specific TCR beta clonotypes.

TCRdb fed the reads into MiXCR, producing one record per CDR3 protein. The data contain 200,000 or so distinct CDR3 sequences, roughly 27% of them seen just once; the ten biggest clones take up roughly 29%. Germline CDR1 and CDR2: DFQATT and SNEGSKA (reference sequence). The CDR3 is 14 amino acids. V was pared by 3 bases and J by 0 bases, with 12 bases between. The sequencing input was PBMCs. The gene calls are TRBV20-1 and TRBJ2-7; D perhaps matches TRBD2 (8 bases). The receptor's source is a human donor in good health (CMV status not recorded). Some clones in this sample may be carry-over from other donors' samples. CDR3 residues: CSARRGDSSYEQYF. For the CDR3, the DNA is TGCAGTGCTAGGCGGGGGGACAGCTCCTACGAGCAGTACTTC.